The present T cell receptor (beta chain) was sequenced within a study of somatic mutations in cytotoxic T cells in rheumatoid arthritis. Findings of the study overall: CD8+ clonality rose with age in rheumatoid arthritis patients, not healthy controls.

Source study methods: There were rare matches between patient CD8+ clones larger than 1% and published virus-specific TCRB sequences. TCRdb's table, derived via immunoSEQ multiplex PCR, lists solely in-frame clones and lacks some. V and J calls plus clone size are reproduced from that table; the DNA served to infer D and trimming. The sample includes 15,000 or so clones, roughly 79% of them seen just once. Note on this clone: Its antigen is still unknown.

CDR1 and CDR2 (germline): LNHDA, SQIVND (reference sequence). The CDR3 covers 15 residues. The germline V and J ends were trimmed by 1 base and 4 bases, with 13 bases remaining between them. This chain connects TRBV19 to TRBJ1-1; tentative D call: TRBD1 (6 bases). Sequenced sample: CD8+ T cells sorted from blood. The sequence derives from an adult with rheumatoid arthritis. The CDR3 loop is CASSIGDTASTEAFF. In nucleotides, the CDR3 is TGTGCCAGTAGTATAGGGGACACGGCAAGCACTGAAGCTTTCTTT. Drawing the rest from reference TRBV19 and TRBJ1-1, the complete variable domain is DGGITQSPKYLFRKEGQNVTLSCEQNLNHDAMYWYRQDPGQGLRLIYYSQIVNDFQKGDIAEGYSVSREKKESFPLTVTSAQKNPTAFYLCASSIGDTASTEAFFGQGTRLTVV.